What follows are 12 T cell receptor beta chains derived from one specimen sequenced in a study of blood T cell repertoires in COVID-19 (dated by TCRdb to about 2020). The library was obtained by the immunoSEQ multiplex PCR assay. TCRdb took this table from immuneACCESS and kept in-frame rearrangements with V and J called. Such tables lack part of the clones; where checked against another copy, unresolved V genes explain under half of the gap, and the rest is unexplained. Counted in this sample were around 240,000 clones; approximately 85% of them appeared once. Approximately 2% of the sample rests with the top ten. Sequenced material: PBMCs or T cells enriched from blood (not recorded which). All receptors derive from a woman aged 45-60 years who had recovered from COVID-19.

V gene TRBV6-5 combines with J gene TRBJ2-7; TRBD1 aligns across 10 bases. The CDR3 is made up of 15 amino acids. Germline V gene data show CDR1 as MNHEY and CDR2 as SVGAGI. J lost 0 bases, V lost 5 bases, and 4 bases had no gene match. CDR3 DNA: TGTGCCAGCAGTCTTCGGACAGGGGGCTCCTACGAGCAGTACTTC. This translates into CASSLRTGGSYEQYF.

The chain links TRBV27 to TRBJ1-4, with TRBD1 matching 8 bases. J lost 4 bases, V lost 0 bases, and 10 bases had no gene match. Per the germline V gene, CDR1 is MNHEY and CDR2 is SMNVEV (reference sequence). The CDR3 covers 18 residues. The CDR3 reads CASSLSATGEGDNEKLFF. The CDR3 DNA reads TGTGCCAGCAGTTTATCAGCGACAGGGGAGGGAGATAATGAAAAACTGTTTTTT.

CDR3 sequence: CASSLGQGGGLNTEAFF. CDR3 sequence (DNA): TGTGCCAGCAGTTTAGGACAGGGGGGGGGATTGAACACTGAAGCTTTCTTT. The chain employs TRBV28 and TRBJ1-1; 10 bases agree with TRBD1. There are 17 residues in the CDR3. Unmatched junction bases numbered 6, after V lost 2 bases and J lost 0 bases. CDR1 and CDR2 from the germline V gene are MDHEN and SYDVKM.

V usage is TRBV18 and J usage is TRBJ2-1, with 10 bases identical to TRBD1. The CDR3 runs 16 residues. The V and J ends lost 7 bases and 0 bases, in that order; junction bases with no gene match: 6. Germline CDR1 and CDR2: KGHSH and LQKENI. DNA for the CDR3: TGTGCCAGCTTCCGGGACAGGGGATACTCCTACAATGAGCAGTTCTTC. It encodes CASFRDRGYSYNEQFF.

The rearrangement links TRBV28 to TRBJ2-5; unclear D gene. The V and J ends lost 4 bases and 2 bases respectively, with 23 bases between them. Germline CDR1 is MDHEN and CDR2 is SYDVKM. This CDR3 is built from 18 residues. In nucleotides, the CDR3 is TGTGCCAGCAGTTCTTACTACGAAGGTGGAATAGAGCAAGAGACCCAGTACTTC. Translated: CASSSYYEGGIEQETQYF.

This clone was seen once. This CDR3 is CASSQDPGLAPRNEQFF. DNA for the CDR3: TGTGCCAGCAGCCAAGACCCGGGACTAGCGCCGCGCAATGAGCAGTTCTTC. The rearrangement uses TRBV3-1 (or the pseudogene TRBV3-2) and TRBJ2-1; TRBD2 aligns across 10 bases. Trimming at V came to 0 bases and at J to 6 bases, leaving 8 bases not matched to a gene. This CDR3 has 17 amino acids. Germline CDR1 is LGHDT and CDR2 is YNNKEL (reference sequence).

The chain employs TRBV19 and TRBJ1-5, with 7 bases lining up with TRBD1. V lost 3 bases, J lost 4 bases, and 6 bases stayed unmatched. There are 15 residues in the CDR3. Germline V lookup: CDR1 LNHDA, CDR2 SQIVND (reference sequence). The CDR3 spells CASSISRQGNQPQHF. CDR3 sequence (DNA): TGTGCCAGTAGTATCTCTCGACAGGGAAATCAGCCCCAGCATTTT. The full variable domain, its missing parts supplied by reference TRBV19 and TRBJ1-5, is DGGITQSPKYLFRKEGQNVTLSCEQNLNHDAMYWYRQDPGQGLRLIYYSQIVNDFQKGDIAEGYSVSREKKESFPLTVTSAQKNPTAFYLCASSISRQGNQPQHFGDGTRLSIL.

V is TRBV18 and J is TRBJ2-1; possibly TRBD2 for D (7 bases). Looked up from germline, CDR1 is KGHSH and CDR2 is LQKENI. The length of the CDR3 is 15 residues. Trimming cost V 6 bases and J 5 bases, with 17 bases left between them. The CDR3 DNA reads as TGTGCCAGCTCGCGAAACGGGGGGCGGAACAATGAGCAGTTCTTC. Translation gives CASSRNGGRNNEQFF.

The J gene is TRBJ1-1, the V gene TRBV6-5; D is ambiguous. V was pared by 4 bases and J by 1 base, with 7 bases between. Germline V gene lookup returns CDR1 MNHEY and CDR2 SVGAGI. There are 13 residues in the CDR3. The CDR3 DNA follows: TGTGCCAGCAGTTTGGGAGGGAACACTGAAGCTTTCTTT. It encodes CASSLGGNTEAFF.

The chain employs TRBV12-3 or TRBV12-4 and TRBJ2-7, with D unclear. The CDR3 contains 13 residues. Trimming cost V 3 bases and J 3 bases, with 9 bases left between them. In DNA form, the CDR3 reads TGTGCCAGCAGTTTGACACAGCTCTACGAGCAGTACTTC. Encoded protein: CASSLTQLYEQYF.

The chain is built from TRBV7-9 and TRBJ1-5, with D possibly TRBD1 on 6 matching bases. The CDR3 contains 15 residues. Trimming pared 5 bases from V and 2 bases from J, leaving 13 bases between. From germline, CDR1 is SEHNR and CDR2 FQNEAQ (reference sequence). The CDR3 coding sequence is TGTGCCAGCAGCCGGCCGGACAGTGGCAATCAGCCCCAGCATTTT. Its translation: CASSRPDSGNQPQHF.

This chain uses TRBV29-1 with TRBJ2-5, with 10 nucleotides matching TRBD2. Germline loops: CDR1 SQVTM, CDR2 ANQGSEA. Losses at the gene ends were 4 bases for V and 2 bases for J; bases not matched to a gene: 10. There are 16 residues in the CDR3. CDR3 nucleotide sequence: TGCAGCGTTGTGCCGGGGGTAGCGGGAGGTCAAGAGACCCAGTACTTC. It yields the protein CSVVPGVAGGQETQYF.